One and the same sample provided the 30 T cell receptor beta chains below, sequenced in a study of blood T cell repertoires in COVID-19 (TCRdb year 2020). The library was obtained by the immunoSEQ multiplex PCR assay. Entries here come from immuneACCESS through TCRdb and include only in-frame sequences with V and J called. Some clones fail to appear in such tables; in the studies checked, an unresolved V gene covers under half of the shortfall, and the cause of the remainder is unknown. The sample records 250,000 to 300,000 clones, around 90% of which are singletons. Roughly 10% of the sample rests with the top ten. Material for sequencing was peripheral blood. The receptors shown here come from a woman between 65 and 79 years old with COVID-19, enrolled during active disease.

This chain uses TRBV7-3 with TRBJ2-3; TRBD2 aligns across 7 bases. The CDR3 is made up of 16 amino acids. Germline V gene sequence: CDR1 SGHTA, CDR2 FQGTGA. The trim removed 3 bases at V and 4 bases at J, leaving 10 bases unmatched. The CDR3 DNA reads TGTGCCAGCAGCTTGGGCAGGGAGGGTTGGGCAGATACGCAGTATTTT. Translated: CASSLGREGWADTQYF. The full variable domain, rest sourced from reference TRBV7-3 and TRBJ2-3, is GAGVSQTPSNKVTEKGKYVELRCDPISGHTALYWYRQSLGQGPEFLIYFQGTGAADDSGLPNDRFFAVRPEGSVSTLKIQRTERGDSAVYLCASSLGREGWADTQYFGPGTRLTVL.

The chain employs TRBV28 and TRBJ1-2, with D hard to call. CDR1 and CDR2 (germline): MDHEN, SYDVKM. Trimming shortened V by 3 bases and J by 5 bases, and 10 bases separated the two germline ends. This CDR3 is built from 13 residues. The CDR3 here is CASSLALPYGYTF. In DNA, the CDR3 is TGTGCCAGCAGTTTGGCCCTCCCATATGGCTACACCTTC.

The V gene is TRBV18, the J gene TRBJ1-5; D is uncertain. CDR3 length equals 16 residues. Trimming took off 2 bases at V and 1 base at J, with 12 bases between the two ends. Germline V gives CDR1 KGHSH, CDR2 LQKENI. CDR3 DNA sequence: TGTGCCAGCTCACCAAGTGTACCGAGGAGCAATCAGCCCCAGCATTTT. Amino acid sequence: CASSPSVPRSNQPQHF.

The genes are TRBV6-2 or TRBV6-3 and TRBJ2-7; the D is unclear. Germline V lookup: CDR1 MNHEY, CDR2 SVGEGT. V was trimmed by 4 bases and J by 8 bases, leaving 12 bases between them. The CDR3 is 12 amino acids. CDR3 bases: TGTGCCAGCAGTTGGTCCCCTGGCAAGCAGTACTTC. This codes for CASSWSPGKQYF.

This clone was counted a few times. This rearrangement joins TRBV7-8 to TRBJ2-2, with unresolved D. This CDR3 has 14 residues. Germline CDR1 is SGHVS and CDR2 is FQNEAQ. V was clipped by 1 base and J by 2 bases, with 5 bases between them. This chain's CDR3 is CASSLEHNTGELFF. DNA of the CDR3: TGTGCCAGCAGCTTAGAACACAACACCGGGGAGCTGTTTTTT.

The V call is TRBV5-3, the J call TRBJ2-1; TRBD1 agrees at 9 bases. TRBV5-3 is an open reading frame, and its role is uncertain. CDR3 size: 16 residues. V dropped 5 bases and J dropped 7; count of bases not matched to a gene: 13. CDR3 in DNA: TGTGCCAGAAGTTCTGCACGGGACAGGGCTATAAATGAGCAGTTCTTC. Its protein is CARSSARDRAINEQFF.

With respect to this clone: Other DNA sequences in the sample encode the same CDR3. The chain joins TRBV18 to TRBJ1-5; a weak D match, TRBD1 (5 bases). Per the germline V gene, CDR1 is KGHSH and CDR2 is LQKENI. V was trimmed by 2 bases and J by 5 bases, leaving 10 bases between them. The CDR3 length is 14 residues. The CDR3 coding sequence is TGTGCCAGCTCACCAGGGCAGGGCGATCAGCCCCAGCATTTT. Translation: CASSPGQGDQPQHF. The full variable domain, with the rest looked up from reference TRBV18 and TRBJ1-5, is NAGVMQNPRHLVRRRGQEARLRCSPMKGHSHVYWYRQLPEEGLKFMVYLQKENIIDESGMPKERFSAEFPKEGPSILRIQQVVRGDSAAYFCASSPGQGDQPQHFGDGTRLSIL.

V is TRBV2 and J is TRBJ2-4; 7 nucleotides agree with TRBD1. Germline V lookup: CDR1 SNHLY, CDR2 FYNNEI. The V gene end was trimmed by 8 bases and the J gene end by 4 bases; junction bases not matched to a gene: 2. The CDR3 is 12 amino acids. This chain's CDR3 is CASRDRKNIQYF. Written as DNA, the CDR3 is TGTGCCAGCCGGGACAGAAAAAACATTCAGTACTTC. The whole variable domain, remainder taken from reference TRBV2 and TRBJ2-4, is EPEVTQTPSHQVTQMGQEVILRCVPISNHLYFYWYRQILGQKVEFLVSFYNNEISEKSEIFDDQFSVERPDGSNFTLKIRSTKLEDSAMYFCASRDRKNIQYFGAGTRLSVL.

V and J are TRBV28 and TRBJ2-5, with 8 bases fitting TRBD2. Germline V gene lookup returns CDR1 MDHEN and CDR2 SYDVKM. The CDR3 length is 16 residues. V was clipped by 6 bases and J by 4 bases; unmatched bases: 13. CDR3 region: CASSSPGTRGSETQYF. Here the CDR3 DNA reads TGTGCCAGCAGCTCCCCCGGGACTAGAGGTTCAGAGACCCAGTACTTC.

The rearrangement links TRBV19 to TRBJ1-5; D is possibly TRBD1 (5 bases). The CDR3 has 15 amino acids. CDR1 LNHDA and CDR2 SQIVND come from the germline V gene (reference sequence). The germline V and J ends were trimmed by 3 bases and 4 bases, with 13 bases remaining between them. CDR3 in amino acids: CASSMGVGGNQPQHF. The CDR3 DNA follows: TGTGCCAGTAGTATGGGGGTTGGGGGGAATCAGCCCCAGCATTTT.

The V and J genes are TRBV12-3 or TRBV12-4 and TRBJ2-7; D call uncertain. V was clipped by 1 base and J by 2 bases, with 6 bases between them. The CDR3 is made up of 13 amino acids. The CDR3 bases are TGTGCCAGCAGTTTAGACAGAACCTACGAGCAGTACTTC. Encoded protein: CASSLDRTYEQYF.

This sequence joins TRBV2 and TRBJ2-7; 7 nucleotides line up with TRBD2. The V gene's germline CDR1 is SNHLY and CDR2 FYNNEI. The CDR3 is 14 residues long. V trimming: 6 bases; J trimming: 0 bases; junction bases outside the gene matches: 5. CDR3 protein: CASRPSGNSYEQYF. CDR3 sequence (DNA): TGTGCCAGCAGGCCTAGCGGAAACTCCTACGAGCAGTACTTC.

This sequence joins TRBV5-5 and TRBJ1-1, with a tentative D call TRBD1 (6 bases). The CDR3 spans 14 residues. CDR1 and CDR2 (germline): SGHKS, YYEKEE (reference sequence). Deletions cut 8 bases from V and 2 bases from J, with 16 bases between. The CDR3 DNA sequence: TGTGCCAGTTCGCCGAGACAGGCCAACACTGAAGCTTTCTTT. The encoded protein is CASSPRQANTEAFF.

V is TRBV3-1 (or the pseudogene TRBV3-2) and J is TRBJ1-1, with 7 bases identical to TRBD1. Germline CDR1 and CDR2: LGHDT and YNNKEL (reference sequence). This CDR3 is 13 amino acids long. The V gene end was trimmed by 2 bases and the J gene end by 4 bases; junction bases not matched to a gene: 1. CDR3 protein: CASSQQGGTEAFF. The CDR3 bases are TGTGCCAGCAGCCAACAGGGGGGCACTGAAGCTTTCTTT.

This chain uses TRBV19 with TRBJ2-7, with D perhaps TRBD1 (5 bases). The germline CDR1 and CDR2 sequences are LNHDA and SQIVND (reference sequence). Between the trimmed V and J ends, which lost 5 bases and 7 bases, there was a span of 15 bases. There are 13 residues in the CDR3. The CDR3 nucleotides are TGTGCCAGTAGTTTTGACAGAGCAGGTGAGCAGTACTTC. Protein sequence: CASSFDRAGEQYF.

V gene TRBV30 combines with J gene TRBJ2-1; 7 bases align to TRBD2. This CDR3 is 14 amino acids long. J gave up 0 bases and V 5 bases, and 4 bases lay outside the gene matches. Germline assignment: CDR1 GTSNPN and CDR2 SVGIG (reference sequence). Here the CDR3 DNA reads TGTGCCTGGCAGGGAGGGAGCTCCTACAATGAGCAGTTCTTC. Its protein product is CAWQGGSSYNEQFF.

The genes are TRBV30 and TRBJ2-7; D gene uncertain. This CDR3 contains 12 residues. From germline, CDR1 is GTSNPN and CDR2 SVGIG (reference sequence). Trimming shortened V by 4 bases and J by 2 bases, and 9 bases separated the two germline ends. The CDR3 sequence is CAWTAGTYEQYF. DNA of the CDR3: TGTGCCTGGACCGCCGGTACCTACGAGCAGTACTTC.

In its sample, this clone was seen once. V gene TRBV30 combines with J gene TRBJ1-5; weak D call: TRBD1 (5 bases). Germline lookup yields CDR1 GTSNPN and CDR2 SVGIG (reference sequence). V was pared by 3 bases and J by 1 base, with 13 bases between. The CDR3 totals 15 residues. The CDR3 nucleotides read TGTGCCTGGAGCCAGGGACGGGGGAGCAATCAGCCCCAGCATTTT. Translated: CAWSQGRGSNQPQHF.

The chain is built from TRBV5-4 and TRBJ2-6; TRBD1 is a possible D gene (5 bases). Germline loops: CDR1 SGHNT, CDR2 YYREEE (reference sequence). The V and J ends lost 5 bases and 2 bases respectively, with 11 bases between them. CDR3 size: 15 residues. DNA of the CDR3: TGTGCCAGCAGTCTTGTAGGGGCTGGGGCCAACGTCCTGACTTTC. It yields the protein CASSLVGAGANVLTF.

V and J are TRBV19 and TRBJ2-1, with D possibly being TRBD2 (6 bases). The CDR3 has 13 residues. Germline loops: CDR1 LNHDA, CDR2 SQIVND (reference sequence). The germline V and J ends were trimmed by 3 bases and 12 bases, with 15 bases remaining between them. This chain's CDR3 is CASSISPSGPQFF. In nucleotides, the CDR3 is TGTGCCAGTAGTATTAGTCCAAGCGGGCCGCAGTTCTTC.

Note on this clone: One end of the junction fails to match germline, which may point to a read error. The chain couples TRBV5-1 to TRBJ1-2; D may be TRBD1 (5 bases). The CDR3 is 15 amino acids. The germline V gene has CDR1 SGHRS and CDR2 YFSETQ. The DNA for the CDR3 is TGCGCCAGCAGCTTGGGTCGTCGACAGCCGGTCGCTCTTTCCTTC. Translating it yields CASSLGRRQPVALSF.

The CDR3 DNA sequence: TGTGCCACCAGCAGGGACCCTACCAGGGGCAGCTCCTACGAGCAGTACTTC. Amino acid sequence: CATSRDPTRGSSYEQYF. This chain links TRBV15 with TRBJ2-7; tentative D call: TRBD1 (6 bases). The CDR3 length is 17 residues. Germline V gene sequence: CDR1 LNHNV, CDR2 YYDKDF (reference sequence). V lost 3 bases, J lost 0 bases, and 18 bases lay in between.

CDR3 in amino acids: CASSLAYRGLSKDTQYF. CDR3 bases: TGCGCCAGCAGCTTGGCCTATCGGGGGTTGAGTAAAGATACGCAGTATTTT. The V gene is TRBV5-1, the J gene TRBJ2-3; tentatively, D is TRBD2 (6 bases). Trimming took 0 bases from V and 5 from J, leaving 19 bases between them. The length of the CDR3 is 17 residues. Germline-derived CDR1 and CDR2 are SGHRS and YFSETQ.

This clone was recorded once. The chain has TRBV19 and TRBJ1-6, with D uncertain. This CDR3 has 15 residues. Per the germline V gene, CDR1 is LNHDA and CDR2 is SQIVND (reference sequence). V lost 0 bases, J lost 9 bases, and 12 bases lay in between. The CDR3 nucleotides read TGTGCCAGTAGTATAGAGTCCCGACGAGGTTCACCCCTCCACTTT. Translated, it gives CASSIESRRGSPLHF.

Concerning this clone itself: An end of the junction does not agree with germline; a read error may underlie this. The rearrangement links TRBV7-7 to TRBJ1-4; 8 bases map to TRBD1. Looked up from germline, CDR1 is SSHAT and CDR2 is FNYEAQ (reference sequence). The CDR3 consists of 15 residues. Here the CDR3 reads CASSPGQGEFEKLFF. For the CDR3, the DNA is TGTGCTAGCAGCCCCGGACAGGGTGAATTTGAAAAACTGTTTTTT.

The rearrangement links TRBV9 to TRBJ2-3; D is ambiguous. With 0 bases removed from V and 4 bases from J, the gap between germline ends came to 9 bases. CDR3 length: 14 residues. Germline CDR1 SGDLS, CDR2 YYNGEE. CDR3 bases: TGTGCCAGCAGCGTAGACCCGGGTTCAGATACGCAGTATTTT. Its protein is CASSVDPGSDTQYF.

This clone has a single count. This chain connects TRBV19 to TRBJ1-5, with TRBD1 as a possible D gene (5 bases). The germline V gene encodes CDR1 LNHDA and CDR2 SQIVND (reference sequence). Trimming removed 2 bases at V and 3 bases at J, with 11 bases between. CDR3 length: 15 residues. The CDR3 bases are TGTGCCAGTAGTATACCAGGGCGTGTCAATCAGCCCCAGCATTTT. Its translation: CASSIPGRVNQPQHF.

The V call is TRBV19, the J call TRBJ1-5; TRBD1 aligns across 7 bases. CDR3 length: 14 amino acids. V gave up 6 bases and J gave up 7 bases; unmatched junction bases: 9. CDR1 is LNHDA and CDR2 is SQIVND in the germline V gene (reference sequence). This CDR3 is CASRPQGVRQPQHF. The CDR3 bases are TGTGCCAGTAGACCCCAGGGGGTTCGACAGCCCCAGCATTTT.

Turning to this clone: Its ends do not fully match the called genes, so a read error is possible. The CDR3 sequence is CSASGTELF. CDR3 nucleotide sequence: TGCAGTGCTTCCGGGACTGAACTTTTT. The rearrangement joins TRBV20-1 to TRBJ1-4; D is perhaps TRBD1 (5 bases). From germline, CDR1 is DFQATT and CDR2 SNEGSKA (reference sequence). The CDR3 consists of 9 residues.

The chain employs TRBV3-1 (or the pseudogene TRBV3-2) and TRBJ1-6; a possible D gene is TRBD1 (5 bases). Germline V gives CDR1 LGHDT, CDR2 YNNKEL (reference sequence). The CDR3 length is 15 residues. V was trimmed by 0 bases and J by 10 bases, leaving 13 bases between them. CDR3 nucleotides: TGTGCCAGCAGCCAAGACCACGGGGGAGGATCACCCCTCCACTTT. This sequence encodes CASSQDHGGGSPLHF.